What follows are 5 T cell receptor beta chains derived from one specimen sequenced in a study of CD8 T cells in ankylosing spondylitis. TCRdb fed the 5' RACE reads into MiXCR, producing one record per CDR3 protein. The sample includes approximately 300,000 distinct CDR3 sequences, 20% of them seen just once. Material: blood, either unsorted or a sorted T cell fraction (not recorded which). The receptors stem from a male donor with ankylosing spondylitis or in good health (not recorded which).

This clonotype was seen at least ten times. The chain recombines TRBV5-1 with TRBJ2-2, with D maybe TRBD2 (5 bases). Germline CDR1 SGHRS, CDR2 YFSETQ. V was trimmed by 0 bases and J by 1 base, leaving 7 bases between them. This CDR3 is 15 amino acids long. The CDR3 DNA follows: TGCGCCAGCAGCTTGGTGGGAGAGAACACCGGGGAGCTGTTTTTT. Amino acid sequence: CASSLVGENTGELFF.

This clonotype was found many times. The V and J genes are TRBV28 and TRBJ1-1; unclear D gene. V gave up 2 bases and J gave up 5 bases, with 12 bases separating them. Germline V gene data show CDR1 as MDHEN and CDR2 as SYDVKM. The CDR3 extends over 14 amino acids. This CDR3 reads CASSLMSAGTEAFF. CDR3 DNA sequence: TGTGCCAGCAGTTTAATGTCTGCGGGGACTGAAGCTTTCTTT. Full variable domain (outside the CDR3, taken from reference TRBV28 and TRBJ1-1): DVKVTQSSRYLVKRTGEKVFLECVQDMDHENMFWYRQDPGLGLRLIYFSYDVKMKEKGDIPEGYSVSREKKERFSLILESASTNQTSMYLCASSLMSAGTEAFFGQGTRLTVV.

This clonotype was seen only a few times. The chain uses TRBV12-3 or TRBV12-4 and TRBJ1-2, with 8 bases fitting TRBD1. The J segment lost 5 bases and the V segment lost 7 bases, leaving 9 bases of the junction unmatched. The CDR3 contains 14 residues. CDR3 nucleotide sequence: TGTGCCAGCATCGGGACGACAGGGGAGTATGGCTACACCTTC. Translation: CASIGTTGEYGYTF.

The V and J genes are TRBV4-1 and TRBJ2-3; tentative D call: TRBD2 (6 bases). V was clipped by 4 bases and J by 5 bases, with 19 bases between them. Germline V gives CDR1 MGHRA, CDR2 YSYEKL. This CDR3 has 16 residues. CDR3 in amino acids: CASSPTTSGEGDTQYF. The CDR3 region has the DNA TGCGCCAGCAGCCCTACGACTAGTGGAGAGGGAGATACGCAGTATTTT.

The chain employs TRBV29-1 and TRBJ2-1, with D tentatively TRBD1 (6 bases). Per germline, CDR1 SQVTM and CDR2 ANQGSEA. V lost 5 bases and J lost 9, with 11 bases in between. This CDR3 contains 11 residues. The CDR3 DNA reads TGCAGCGTTCAGCAGGACAGTGAGCAGTTCTTC. It codes for CSVQQDSEQFF.